This entry lists 26 T cell receptor beta chains sequenced from one sample in a study of blood T cell repertoires in COVID-19. Profiling relied on immunoSEQ multiplex PCR, and the TCRdb table lists in-frame clones only, not all of them. The sample gives 150,000 to 200,000 clones, roughly three quarters of which show up once; 17% is in the top ten. Specimen: peripheral blood. The origin of the receptors is a man in his sixties with active or convalescent COVID-19.

This clone showed up just once. The chain is built from TRBV10-3 and TRBJ2-1; 7 bases are a match to TRBD2. This CDR3 is 14 amino acids long. Germline V gives CDR1 ENHRY, CDR2 SYGVKD. The V gene end was trimmed by 3 bases and the J gene end by 4 bases; junction bases not matched to a gene: 3. The CDR3 sequence: CAISDASGYNEQFF. For the CDR3, the DNA is TGTGCCATCAGTGACGCTAGCGGATACAATGAGCAGTTCTTC.

This chain uses TRBV7-6 with TRBJ1-1, with D maybe TRBD1 (5 bases). CDR1 and CDR2 from the germline V gene are SGHVS and FNYEAQ. The CDR3 is 13 amino acids. The V end was cut by 5 bases, the J end by 1 base, with 8 bases between. CDR3 in amino acids: CASSLGQNTEAFF. The CDR3 DNA follows: TGTGCCAGCAGCCTTGGACAGAACACTGAAGCTTTCTTT. The variable domain in full, completed from reference TRBV7-6 and TRBJ1-1, reads GAGVSQSPRYKVTKRGQDVALRCDPISGHVSLYWYRQALGQGPEFLTYFNYEAQQDKSGLPNDRFSAERPEGSISTLTIQRTEQRDSAMYRCASSLGQNTEAFFGQGTRLTVV.

The chain employs TRBV12-5 and TRBJ2-5; 8 bases align to TRBD2. V was clipped by 7 bases and J by 7 bases; unmatched bases: 5. The CDR3 is 12 amino acids. Germline CDR1 reads LGHNT; CDR2 reads FRNRAP. CDR3 coding DNA: TGTGCTAGTGTCGGGGGGGACGGGACCCAGTACTTC. Protein: CASVGGDGTQYF.

V usage is TRBV7-6 and J usage is TRBJ2-5; 8 bases match TRBD2. The CDR3 is 15 amino acids. Germline trimming cut 5 bases from V and 1 base from J; bases unmatched to any gene: 6. The V gene's germline CDR1 is SGHVS and CDR2 FNYEAQ. The CDR3 loop reads CASSIGSGGQETQYF. As DNA, the CDR3 is TGTGCCAGCAGCATCGGGAGCGGGGGCCAAGAGACCCAGTACTTC.

The chain recombines TRBV5-1 with TRBJ2-1, with 8 bases fitting TRBD2. With V trimmed by 4 bases and J by 0 bases, 9 bases remained unmatched. CDR1 is SGHRS, CDR2 YFSETQ, per germline. The CDR3 runs 17 residues. CDR3 coding DNA: TGCGCCAGCAGCCCCCGGATAGCGGGAAGCTCCTACAATGAGCAGTTCTTC. Encoded protein: CASSPRIAGSSYNEQFF.

This chain connects TRBV12-3 or TRBV12-4 to TRBJ2-1; no clear D gene. CDR3 length: 13 amino acids. V lost 9 bases and J 6 bases, leaving 15 bases between the germline ends. DNA for the CDR3: TGTGCCAGTTCTAAAACCCCCTTCAATGAGCAGTTCTTC. Translation gives CASSKTPFNEQFF.

V is TRBV28 and J is TRBJ2-3; 7 nucleotides align to TRBD2. V lost 5 bases to trimming and J lost 2 bases; unmatched junction nucleotides: 7. Per germline, CDR1 MDHEN and CDR2 SYDVKM. The CDR3 is made up of 15 amino acids. DNA for the CDR3: TGTGCCAGCAGTAGAGCAGGGAGGGTCACAGATACGCAGTATTTT. Translation gives CASSRAGRVTDTQYF.

This clone occurred a few times. The J gene is TRBJ1-2, the V gene TRBV5-1; TRBD1 agrees at 10 bases. V dropped 0 bases and J dropped 3; count of bases not matched to a gene: 8. CDR3 length: 17 amino acids. Germline CDR1 is SGHRS and CDR2 is YFSETQ. As DNA, the CDR3 is TGCGCCAGCAGCTTGGAGGGACAGGGGTCCCTCTACTATGGCTACACCTTC. Amino acid sequence: CASSLEGQGSLYYGYTF.

The V gene is TRBV18, the J gene TRBJ1-3, with unresolved D. The CDR3 runs 16 residues. The V end lost 8 bases, the J end lost 0 bases, and 17 bases lay between the germline ends. Germline loops: CDR1 KGHSH, CDR2 LQKENI. The CDR3 DNA is TGTGCCAGCGCCCAGGATATTGCAGCCTCTGGAAACACCATATATTTT. It yields the protein CASAQDIAASGNTIYF.

The chain couples TRBV19 to TRBJ2-2, with D possibly being TRBD1 (5 bases). Germline CDR1 LNHDA, CDR2 SQIVND (reference sequence). Trimming removed 7 bases from V and 6 bases from J, with 9 bases in between. There are 12 residues in the CDR3. The CDR3 region has the DNA TGTGCCAGTACAGGGATGCCCGGGGAGCTGTTTTTT. Amino acids: CASTGMPGELFF.

This chain links TRBV19 with TRBJ2-2; 12 nucleotides match TRBD2. This CDR3 has 15 residues. Germline values: CDR1 LNHDA, CDR2 SQIVND (reference sequence). V shed 7 bases, J shed 6 bases, and the junction held 6 bases outside the gene matches. The DNA for the CDR3 is TGTGCCAGTACGGCTAGCGGGAGGGGGGCCGGGGAGCTGTTTTTT. It is translated as CASTASGRGAGELFF.

This clone was counted ten times or more. One end of the junction varies from germline; a read error may be responsible. The chain combines TRBV25-1 with TRBJ2-7; D may be TRBD1 (5 bases). Germline CDR1 reads MGHDK; CDR2 reads SYGVNS. The CDR3 extends over 11 amino acids. CDR3 bases: TGTGCCACCAGTCAGGGTCGAGAGCAGTACTTC. Protein: CATSQGREQYF.

The V and J genes are TRBV15 and TRBJ1-2, with 9 nucleotides matching TRBD1. Germline V gene sequence: CDR1 LNHNV, CDR2 YYDKDF (reference sequence). Trimming took 0 bases from V and 8 from J; bases not matched to a gene: 4. This CDR3 comprises 14 residues. The CDR3 nucleotides read TGTGCCACCAGCAGAGAGGGGACAGGGAGCGGCTACACCTTC. Protein product: CATSREGTGSGYTF.

Notes on this clone: Distinct nucleotide sequences in the sample also encode this CDR3. The V call is TRBV18, the J call TRBJ1-3; 8 bases match TRBD1. The CDR3 contains 15 residues. CDR1 KGHSH and CDR2 LQKENI come from the germline V gene. The trim removed 1 base at V and 2 bases at J, leaving 1 base unmatched. The CDR3 spells CASSPLTGAGNTIYF. DNA of the CDR3: TGTGCCAGCTCACCACTGACAGGGGCTGGAAACACCATATATTTT. The full variable domain, in which reference TRBV18 and TRBJ1-3 provide the parts outside the CDR3, is NAGVMQNPRHLVRRRGQEARLRCSPMKGHSHVYWYRQLPEEGLKFMVYLQKENIIDESGMPKERFSAEFPKEGPSILRIQQVVRGDSAAYFCASSPLTGAGNTIYFGEGSWLTVV.

The table lists this clone with a count of one. The chain links TRBV5-6 to TRBJ1-2; D possibly corresponds to TRBD1 (6 bases). In germline, CDR1 is SGHDT, CDR2 YYEEEE. This CDR3 has 14 amino acids. V was shortened by 4 bases and J by 2 bases, with 12 bases between the two germline ends. CDR3 residues: CASSHGQSNYGYTF. The CDR3 DNA is TGTGCCAGCAGCCATGGACAGAGCAACTATGGCTACACCTTC.

J is TRBJ2-7 and V is TRBV7-9, with 9 bases aligning to TRBD1. Germline CDR1 reads SEHNR; CDR2 reads FQNEAQ (reference sequence). J was trimmed by 4 bases and V by 1 base; bases with no gene match: 8. This CDR3 contains 16 residues. CDR3 region: CASSLVENRGLYEQYF. As DNA, the CDR3 is TGTGCCAGCAGCTTAGTCGAGAACAGGGGGCTGTACGAGCAGTACTTC.

V gene TRBV3-1 (or the pseudogene TRBV3-2) combines with J gene TRBJ1-4; possibly TRBD1 for D (5 bases). Between the trimmed V and J ends, which lost 0 bases and 14 bases, there was a span of 7 bases. The germline V gene encodes CDR1 LGHDT and CDR2 YNNKEL (reference sequence). The CDR3 totals 11 residues. The CDR3 protein is CASSQDGGLFF. In DNA, the CDR3 is TGTGCCAGCAGCCAAGATGGGGGGCTGTTTTTT.

This clone was seen a handful of times. V usage is TRBV11-2 and J usage is TRBJ2-1, with 7 bases fitting TRBD2. CDR1 and CDR2 from the germline V gene are SGHAT and FQNNGV. The CDR3 is 14 residues long. Losses at the gene ends were 6 bases for V and 7 bases for J; bases not matched to a gene: 9. CDR3 sequence: CASSWGGVGNEQFF. In DNA, the CDR3 is TGTGCCAGCAGTTGGGGGGGAGTCGGGAATGAGCAGTTCTTC.

J is TRBJ2-7 and V is TRBV29-1; 8 nucleotides match TRBD1. The CDR3 runs 13 residues. J gave up 7 bases and V 2 bases, and 7 bases lay outside the gene matches. Per the germline V gene, CDR1 is SQVTM and CDR2 is ANQGSEA. The CDR3 DNA follows: TGCAGCGTTGAAAAACTCACAGGGGGTGAGCAGTACTTC. Residues: CSVEKLTGGEQYF.

The chain couples TRBV7-6 to TRBJ2-2, with 9 bases matching TRBD2. Germline assignment: CDR1 SGHVS and CDR2 FNYEAQ. This CDR3 is built from 18 residues. J gave up 5 bases and V 0 bases, and 10 bases lay outside the gene matches. The CDR3 DNA sequence: TGTGCCAGCAGCTTAGCGGGTGGTAGCGGGAGTTTGACCGGGGAGCTGTTTTTT. Its protein product is CASSLAGGSGSLTGELFF. Looking up the rest from reference TRBV7-6 and TRBJ2-2 gives the full variable domain: GAGVSQSPRYKVTKRGQDVALRCDPISGHVSLYWYRQALGQGPEFLTYFNYEAQQDKSGLPNDRFSAERPEGSISTLTIQRTEQRDSAMYRCASSLAGGSGSLTGELFFGEGSRLTVL.

This rearrangement joins TRBV24-1 to TRBJ2-1, with 7 bases aligning to TRBD2. The CDR3 consists of 16 residues. Unmatched junction bases numbered 8, after V lost 5 bases and J lost 2 bases. Germline CDR1 KGHDR, CDR2 SFDVKD. Here the CDR3 DNA reads TGTGCCACCAGTGCTCACTTAGCGGGCGCCTACAATGAGCAGTTCTTC. Its translation: CATSAHLAGAYNEQFF.

V is TRBV6-5 and J is TRBJ1-2; 7 bases map to TRBD1. V gave up 6 bases and J gave up 8 bases; unmatched junction bases: 12. Germline V gene sequence: CDR1 MNHEY, CDR2 SVGAGI. This CDR3 has 14 residues. CDR3 residues: CASSSGGPVEGYTF. CDR3 nucleotides: TGTGCCAGCAGCTCAGGGGGTCCAGTCGAAGGCTACACCTTC.

The V gene is TRBV5-1, the J gene TRBJ2-1, with 13 bases fitting TRBD2. V lost 4 bases and J lost 6; bases outside the gene matches: 7. Germline assignment: CDR1 SGHRS and CDR2 YFSETQ. The CDR3 is 16 residues long. CDR3 nucleotides: TGCGCCAGCAGCCTCTGGACTAGCGGGAGAGGCAATGAGCAGTTCTTC. Its translation is CASSLWTSGRGNEQFF.

This chain links TRBV18 with TRBJ2-5; possible D gene TRBD1, 5 bases. The V end was cut by 2 bases, the J end by 5 bases, with 9 bases between. Germline V gene lookup returns CDR1 KGHSH and CDR2 LQKENI. This CDR3 is built from 13 residues. The CDR3 loop reads CASSPGRVETQYF. The CDR3 DNA reads as TGTGCCAGCTCACCAGGCAGGGTTGAGACCCAGTACTTC. The full variable domain, completed using reference TRBV18 and TRBJ2-5, is NAGVMQNPRHLVRRRGQEARLRCSPMKGHSHVYWYRQLPEEGLKFMVYLQKENIIDESGMPKERFSAEFPKEGPSILRIQQVVRGDSAAYFCASSPGRVETQYFGPGTRLLVL.

The genes are TRBV14 and TRBJ2-4; no firm D call. The CDR3 loop spans 14 amino acids. Germline CDR1 and CDR2: SGHDN and FVKESK. Trimming removed 1 base at V and 1 base at J, with 5 bases between. CDR3 sequence: CASSQVGAKNIQYF. CDR3 nucleotide sequence: TGTGCCAGCAGCCAAGTCGGTGCCAAAAACATTCAGTACTTC.

J is TRBJ2-1 and V is TRBV9; TRBD1 matches 9 bases. This CDR3 is built from 16 residues. Germline V gene lookup returns CDR1 SGDLS and CDR2 YYNGEE. The junction had 8 bases not matched to a gene; V was cut back by 3 bases and J by 4 bases. The CDR3 sequence: CASSAPGQGVYNEQFF. The CDR3 nucleotides read TGTGCCAGCAGCGCCCCGGGACAGGGTGTTTACAATGAGCAGTTCTTC.